This TCR beta chain is drawn from a study of CD8 T cells in Susac syndrome. RNA in amounts of about 0.45 to 1 ug was reverse transcribed with random hexamers. Amplification of TCR beta CDR3 used immunoSEQ multiplex PCR across 54 Vbeta and 13 Jbeta. TCRdb re-called the immunoSEQ multiplex PCR reads through MiXCR, storing one row per CDR3 protein. The data contain more than 100,000 distinct CDR3 sequences, roughly 95% of them seen just once; the ten biggest clones take up 0.11% to 0.15%. Germline lookup yields CDR1 KGHDR and CDR2 SFDVKD. CDR3 length: 14 residues. The ends were cut back, 3 bases at V and 4 bases at J, with 11 bases in the middle.

This chain connects TRBV24-1 to TRBJ2-5, with a tentative D call TRBD2 (6 bases). Sequenced material: CD4+ T cells from PBMCs. The sequence was obtained from a human donor with Susac syndrome. CDR3 amino acids: CATSDEGTLETQYF. DNA for the CDR3: TGTGCCACCAGTGATGAAGGGACTTTAGAGACCCAGTACTTC.